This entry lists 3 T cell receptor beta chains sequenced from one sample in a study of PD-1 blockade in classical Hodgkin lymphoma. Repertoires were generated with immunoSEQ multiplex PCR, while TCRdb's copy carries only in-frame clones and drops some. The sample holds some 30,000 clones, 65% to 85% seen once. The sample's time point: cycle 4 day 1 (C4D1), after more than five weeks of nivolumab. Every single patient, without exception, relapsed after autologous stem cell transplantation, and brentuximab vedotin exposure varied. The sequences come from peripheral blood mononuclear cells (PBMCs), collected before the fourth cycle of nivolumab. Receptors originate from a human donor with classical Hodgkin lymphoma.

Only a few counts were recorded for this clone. The CDR3 region has the DNA TGTGCCAGTAGTATCACCCCTCTGTCCGGGGGCGCGACGGGCAATCAGCCCCAGCATTTT. The encoded protein is CASSITPLSGGATGNQPQHF. The chain has TRBV19 and TRBJ1-5; TRBD1 is a possible D gene (6 bases). Per germline, CDR1 LNHDA and CDR2 SQIVND (reference sequence). The CDR3 runs to 20 residues. V gave up 3 bases and J gave up 2 bases, with 26 bases separating them.

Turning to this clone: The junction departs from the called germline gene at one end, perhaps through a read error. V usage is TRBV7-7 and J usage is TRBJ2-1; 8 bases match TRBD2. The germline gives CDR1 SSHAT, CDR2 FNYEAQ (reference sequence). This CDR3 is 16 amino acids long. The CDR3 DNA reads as TGTGCTAGCAGCTTATCAGCGGGAGAGGGTGTGAATGAGCAGTTCTTC. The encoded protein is CASSLSAGEGVNEQFF.

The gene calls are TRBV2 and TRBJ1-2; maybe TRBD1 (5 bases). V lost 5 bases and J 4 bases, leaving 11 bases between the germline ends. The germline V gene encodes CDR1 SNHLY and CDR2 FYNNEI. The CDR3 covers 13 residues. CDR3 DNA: TGTGCCAGCAGTCTCAGGGTTGCCTATGGCTACACCTTC. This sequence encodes CASSLRVAYGYTF.